This T cell receptor (beta chain) was obtained from a study of T-cell reconstitution after alpha-beta-depleted transplantation in children. Study-level results: Several patients had high TCRbeta diversity at day 60; it came from surviving recipient T cells and thymic progenitors.

A TCRbeta library incorporating unique molecular identifiers was prepared. Each CDR3 protein is one row after TCRdb ran MiXCR on the PCR reads. Of tens of thousands of distinct CDR3 sequences listed, roughly 18% were seen once; the top ten hold 40% to 65%. A remark on this clonotype: Its antigen is undetermined.

The germline V and J ends were trimmed by 6 bases and 4 bases, with 19 bases remaining between them. Germline values: CDR1 SNHLY, CDR2 FYNNEI. The CDR3 contains 16 residues. Material: PBMCs, mostly from graft donor cells, obtained 360 days after TCRalphabeta/CD19-depleted stem cell transplant. The chain links TRBV2 to TRBJ2-1; D possibly matches TRBD1 or TRBD2 (5 bases each). This receptor was identified in a male patient aged 2-15 years who had a stem cell transplant for acute lymphoblastic leukemia, so the T cells may come from the graft donor. The CDR3 sequence: CASSANRLALYNEQFF. For the CDR3, the DNA is TGTGCCAGCAGCGCGAACAGGCTAGCCCTTTACAATGAGCAGTTCTTC.